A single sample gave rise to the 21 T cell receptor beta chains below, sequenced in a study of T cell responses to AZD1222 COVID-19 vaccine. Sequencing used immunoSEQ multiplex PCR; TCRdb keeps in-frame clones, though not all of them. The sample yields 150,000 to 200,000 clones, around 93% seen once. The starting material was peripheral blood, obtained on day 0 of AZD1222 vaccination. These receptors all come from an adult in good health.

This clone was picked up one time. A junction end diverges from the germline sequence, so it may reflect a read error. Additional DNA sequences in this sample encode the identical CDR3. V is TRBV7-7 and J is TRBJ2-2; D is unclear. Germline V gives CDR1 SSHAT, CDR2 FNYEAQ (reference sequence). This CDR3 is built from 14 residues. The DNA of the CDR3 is TGTGCTAGCAGCTTAGGTGTTAACACCGGGGAGCTGTTTTTT. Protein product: CASSLGVNTGELFF.

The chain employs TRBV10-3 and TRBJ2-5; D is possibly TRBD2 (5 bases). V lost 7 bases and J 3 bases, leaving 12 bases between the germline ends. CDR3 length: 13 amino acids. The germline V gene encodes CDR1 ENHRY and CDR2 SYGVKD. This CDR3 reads CAIKETTKETQYF. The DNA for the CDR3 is TGTGCCATCAAAGAGACTACAAAAGAGACCCAGTACTTC.

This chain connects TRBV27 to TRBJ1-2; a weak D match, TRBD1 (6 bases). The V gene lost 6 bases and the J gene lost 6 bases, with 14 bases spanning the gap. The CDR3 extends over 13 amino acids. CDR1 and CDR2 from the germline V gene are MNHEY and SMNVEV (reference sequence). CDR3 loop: CASRPGGGDGYTF. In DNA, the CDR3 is TGTGCCAGCAGACCGGGGGGGGGCGATGGCTACACCTTC.

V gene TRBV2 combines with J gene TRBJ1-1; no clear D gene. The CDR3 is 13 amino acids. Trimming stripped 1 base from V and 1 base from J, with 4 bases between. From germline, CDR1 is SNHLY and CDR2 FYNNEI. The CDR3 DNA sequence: TGTGCCAGCAGTGAAGGGGGGAACACTGAAGCTTTCTTT. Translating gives CASSEGGNTEAFF.

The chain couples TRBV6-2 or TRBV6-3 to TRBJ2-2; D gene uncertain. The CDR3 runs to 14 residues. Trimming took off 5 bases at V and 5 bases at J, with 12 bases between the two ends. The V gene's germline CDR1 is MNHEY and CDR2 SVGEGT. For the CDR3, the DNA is TGTGCCAGCAGTACCTATAGCAGGACCGGGGAGCTGTTTTTT. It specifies CASSTYSRTGELFF.

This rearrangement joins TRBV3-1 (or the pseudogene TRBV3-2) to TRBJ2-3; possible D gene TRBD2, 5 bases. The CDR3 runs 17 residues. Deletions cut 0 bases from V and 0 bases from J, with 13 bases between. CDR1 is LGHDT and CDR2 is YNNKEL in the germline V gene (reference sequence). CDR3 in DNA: TGTGCCAGCAGCCAAGATCTGGTGGCGGGCAGCACAGATACGCAGTATTTT. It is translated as CASSQDLVAGSTDTQYF.

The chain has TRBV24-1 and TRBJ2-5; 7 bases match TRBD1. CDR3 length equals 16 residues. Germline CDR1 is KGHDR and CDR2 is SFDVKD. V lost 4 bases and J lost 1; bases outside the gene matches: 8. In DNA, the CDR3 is TGTGCCACCAGTGACGGGACCCGGACAGGCCAAGAGACCCAGTACTTC. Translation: CATSDGTRTGQETQYF.

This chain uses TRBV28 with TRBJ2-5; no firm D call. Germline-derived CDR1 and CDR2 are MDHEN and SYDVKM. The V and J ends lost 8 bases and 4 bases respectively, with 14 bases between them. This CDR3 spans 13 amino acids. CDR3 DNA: TGTGCCAGCTATAGGCAGGAGACAGAGACCCAGTACTTC. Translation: CASYRQETETQYF.

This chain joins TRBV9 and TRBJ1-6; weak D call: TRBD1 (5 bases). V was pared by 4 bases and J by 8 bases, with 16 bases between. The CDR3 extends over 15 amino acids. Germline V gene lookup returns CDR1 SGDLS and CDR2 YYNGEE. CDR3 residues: CASSHGSGGDSPLHF. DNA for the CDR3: TGTGCCAGCAGCCACGGGTCGGGGGGAGATTCACCCCTCCACTTT. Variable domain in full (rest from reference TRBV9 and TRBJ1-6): DSGVTQTPKHLITATGQRVTLRCSPRSGDLSVYWYQQSLDQGLQFLIQYYNGEERAKGNILERFSAQQFPDLHSELNLSSLELGDSALYFCASSHGSGGDSPLHFGNGTRLTVT.

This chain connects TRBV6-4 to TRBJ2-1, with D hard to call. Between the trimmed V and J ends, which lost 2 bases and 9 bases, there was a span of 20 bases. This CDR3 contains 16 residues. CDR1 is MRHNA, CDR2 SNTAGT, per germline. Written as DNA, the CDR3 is TGTGCCAGCAGTGACCCAGTGGGCCCAACCCCGGGTGAGCAGTTCTTC. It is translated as CASSDPVGPTPGEQFF.

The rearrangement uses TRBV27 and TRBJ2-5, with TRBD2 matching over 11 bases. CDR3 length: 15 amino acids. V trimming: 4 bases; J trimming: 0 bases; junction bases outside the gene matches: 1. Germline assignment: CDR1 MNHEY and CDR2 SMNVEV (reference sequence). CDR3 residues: CASSSTSGNQETQYF. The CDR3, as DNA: TGTGCCAGCAGTTCGACTAGCGGGAACCAAGAGACCCAGTACTTC.

CDR3 sequence reads: CASSLSSRNGEAFF. DNA for the CDR3: TGTGCCAGCAGTTTATCCTCCAGGAACGGTGAAGCTTTCTTT. The rearrangement uses TRBV27 and TRBJ1-1, with D uncertain. Germline V CDR1 and CDR2: MNHEY, SMNVEV (reference sequence). Trimming took off 0 bases at V and 7 bases at J, with 12 bases between the two ends. This CDR3 spans 14 amino acids.

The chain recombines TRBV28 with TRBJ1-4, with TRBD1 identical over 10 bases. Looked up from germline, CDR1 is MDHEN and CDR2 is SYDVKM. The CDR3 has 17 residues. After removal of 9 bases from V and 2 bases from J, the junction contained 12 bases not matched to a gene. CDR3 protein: CASGDRGPLTTNEKLFF. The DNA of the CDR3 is TGTGCCAGTGGGGACAGGGGACCTTTGACTACTAATGAAAAACTGTTTTTT.

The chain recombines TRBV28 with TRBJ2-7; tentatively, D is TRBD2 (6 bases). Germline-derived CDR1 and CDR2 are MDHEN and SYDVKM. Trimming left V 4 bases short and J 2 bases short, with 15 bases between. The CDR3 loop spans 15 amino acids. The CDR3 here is CASSSDGSTAYEQYF. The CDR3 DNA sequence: TGTGCCAGCAGTTCTGACGGGAGTACGGCCTACGAGCAGTACTTC.

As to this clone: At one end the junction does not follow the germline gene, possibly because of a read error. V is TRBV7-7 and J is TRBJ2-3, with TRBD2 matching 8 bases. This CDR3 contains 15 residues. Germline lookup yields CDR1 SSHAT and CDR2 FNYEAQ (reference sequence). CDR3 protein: CASSLGSGNTDTQYF. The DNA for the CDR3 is TGTGCTAGCAGCTTGGGTAGCGGGAACACAGATACGCAGTATTTT.

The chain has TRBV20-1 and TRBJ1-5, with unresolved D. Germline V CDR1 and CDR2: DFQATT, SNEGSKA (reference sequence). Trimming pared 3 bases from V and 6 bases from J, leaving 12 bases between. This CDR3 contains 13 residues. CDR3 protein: CSASQGLSQPQHF. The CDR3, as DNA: TGCAGTGCTAGTCAAGGGTTAAGTCAGCCCCAGCATTTT.

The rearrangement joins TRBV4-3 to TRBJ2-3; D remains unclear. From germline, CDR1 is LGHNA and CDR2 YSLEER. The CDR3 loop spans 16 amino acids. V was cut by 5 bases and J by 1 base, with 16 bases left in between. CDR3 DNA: TGCGCCAGCAGCTCGGAGCTTAAACCACGCACAGATACGCAGTATTTT. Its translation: CASSSELKPRTDTQYF.

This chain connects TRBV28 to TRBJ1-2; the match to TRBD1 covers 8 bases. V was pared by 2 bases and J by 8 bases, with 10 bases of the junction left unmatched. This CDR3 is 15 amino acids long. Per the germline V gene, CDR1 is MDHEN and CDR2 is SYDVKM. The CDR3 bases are TGTGCCAGCAGTTTAAGCGCAGGGGGCCCGCTCGGCTACACCTTC. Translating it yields CASSLSAGGPLGYTF.

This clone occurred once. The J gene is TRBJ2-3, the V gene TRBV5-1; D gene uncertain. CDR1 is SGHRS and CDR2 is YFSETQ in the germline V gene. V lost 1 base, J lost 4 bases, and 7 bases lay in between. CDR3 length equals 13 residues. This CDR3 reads CASSLMSADTQYF. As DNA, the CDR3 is TGCGCCAGCAGCTTGATGAGCGCAGATACGCAGTATTTT.

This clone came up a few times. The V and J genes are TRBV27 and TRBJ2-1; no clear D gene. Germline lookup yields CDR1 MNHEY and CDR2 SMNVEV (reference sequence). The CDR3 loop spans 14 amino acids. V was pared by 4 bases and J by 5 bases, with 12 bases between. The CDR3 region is CASSWTVRDNEQFF. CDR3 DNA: TGTGCCAGCAGTTGGACCGTAAGAGACAATGAGCAGTTCTTC.

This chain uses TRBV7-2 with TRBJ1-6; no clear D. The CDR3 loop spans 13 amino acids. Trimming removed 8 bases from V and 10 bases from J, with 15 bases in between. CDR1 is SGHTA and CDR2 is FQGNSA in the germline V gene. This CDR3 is CASGPNRYSPLHF. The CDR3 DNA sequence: TGTGCCAGCGGACCGAACAGATACTCACCCCTCCACTTT.